One T cell receptor (beta chain) is described in this entry. The record originates from a study of blood T cell repertoires in COVID-19. In the study overall: Samples of COVID-19 (acute and convalescent) were obtained from the United States, Italy and Spain. PBMCs, B-cell-depleted T cells, or T cells provided the cDNA or gDNA that made up the material.

Germline V lookup: CDR1 SGHNT, CDR2 YENEEA. V was clipped by 2 bases and J by 2 bases; unmatched bases: 3. The CDR3 has 16 residues. Per the original methods: Reference gene primer amplification in the assay estimated nucleated cell counts. Using immunoSEQ multiplex PCR, the repertoire was profiled, and TCRdb retains in-frame clones only, with some absent. V, J and clone size are those of that table, while D and trimming were read from the DNA. The data contain about 270,000 clones, more than 75% of them singletons. The V gene is TRBV11-3, the J gene TRBJ1-3, with 10 positions matching TRBD1. Sequencing was done on a sample of peripheral blood. The sequence came from a man in his forties with active or convalescent COVID-19. CDR3 sequence: CASSLRTGGTGNTIYF. DNA of the CDR3: TGTGCCAGCAGCTTACGGACAGGGGGTACTGGAAACACCATATATTTT.